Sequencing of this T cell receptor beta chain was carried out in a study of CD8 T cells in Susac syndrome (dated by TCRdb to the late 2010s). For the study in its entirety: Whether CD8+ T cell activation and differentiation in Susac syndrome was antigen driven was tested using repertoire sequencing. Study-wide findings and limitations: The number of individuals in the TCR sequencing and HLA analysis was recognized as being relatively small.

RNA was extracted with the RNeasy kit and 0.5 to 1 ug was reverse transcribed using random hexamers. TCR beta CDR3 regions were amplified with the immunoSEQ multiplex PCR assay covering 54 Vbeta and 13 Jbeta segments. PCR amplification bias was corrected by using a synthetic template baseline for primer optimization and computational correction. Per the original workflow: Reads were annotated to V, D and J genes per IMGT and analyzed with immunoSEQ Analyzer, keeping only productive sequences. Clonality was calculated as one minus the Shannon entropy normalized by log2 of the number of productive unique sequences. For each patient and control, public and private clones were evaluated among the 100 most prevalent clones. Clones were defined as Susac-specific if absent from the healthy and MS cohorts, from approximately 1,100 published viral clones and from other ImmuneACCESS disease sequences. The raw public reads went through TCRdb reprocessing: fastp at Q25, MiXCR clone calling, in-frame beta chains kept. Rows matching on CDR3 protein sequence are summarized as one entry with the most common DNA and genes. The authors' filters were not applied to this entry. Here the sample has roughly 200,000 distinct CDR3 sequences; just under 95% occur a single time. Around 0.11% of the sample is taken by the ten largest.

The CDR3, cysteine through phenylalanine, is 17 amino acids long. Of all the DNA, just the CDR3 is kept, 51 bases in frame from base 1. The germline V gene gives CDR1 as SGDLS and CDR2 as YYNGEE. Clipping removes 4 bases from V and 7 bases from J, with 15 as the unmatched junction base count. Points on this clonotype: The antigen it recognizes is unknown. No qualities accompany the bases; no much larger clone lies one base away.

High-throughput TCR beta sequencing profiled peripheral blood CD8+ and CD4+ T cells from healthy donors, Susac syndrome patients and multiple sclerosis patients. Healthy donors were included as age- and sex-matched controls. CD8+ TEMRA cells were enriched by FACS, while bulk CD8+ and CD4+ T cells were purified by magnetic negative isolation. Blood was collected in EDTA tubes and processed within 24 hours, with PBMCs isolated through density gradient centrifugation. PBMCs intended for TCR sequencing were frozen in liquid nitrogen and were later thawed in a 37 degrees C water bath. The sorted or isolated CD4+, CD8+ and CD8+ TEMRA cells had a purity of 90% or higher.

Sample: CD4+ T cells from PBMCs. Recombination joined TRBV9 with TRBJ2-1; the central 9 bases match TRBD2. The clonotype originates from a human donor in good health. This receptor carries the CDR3 CASSPRGSGSGVNEQFF. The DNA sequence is TGTGCCAGCAGCCCGCGGGGTAGCGGGAGTGGGGTTAATGAGCAGTTCTTC. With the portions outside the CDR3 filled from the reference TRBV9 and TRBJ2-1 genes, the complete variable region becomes DSGVTQTPKHLITATGQRVTLRCSPRSGDLSVYWYQQSLDQGLQFLIQYYNGEERAKGNILERFSAQQFPDLHSELNLSSLELGDSALYFCASSPRGSGSGVNEQFFGPGTRLTVL.